This passage covers 16 T cell receptor beta chains from one sample sequenced in a study of post-analysis software for immune sequencing data. Study results and caveats: Four or five TRBV segments, TRBV5-6, TRBV5-1 and TRBV20-1 among them, were found more frequent in patients than controls.

What these receptors recognize is not known. Unique molecular identifiers tagged the TCR beta cDNA libraries. TCRdb passed the PCR reads through MiXCR, listing each CDR3 protein once. The top ten hold approximately 1.7% of the sample, which has roughly 580,000 distinct CDR3 sequences, roughly 47% seen once. Input material: blood. The receptor set was obtained from a girl aged 5 to 17 with multiple sclerosis.

This sequence joins TRBV20-1 and TRBJ2-1, with D possibly TRBD2 on 5 matching bases. The germline V gene has CDR1 DFQATT and CDR2 SNEGSKA (reference sequence). The CDR3 runs to 13 residues. Trimming stripped 0 bases from V and 9 bases from J, with 12 bases between. In nucleotides, the CDR3 is TGCAGTGCTAGAGAATCTACTGCGGGTGAGCAGTTCTTC. Amino acids: CSARESTAGEQFF.

The genes are TRBV3-1 and TRBJ1-6; the D gene is possibly TRBD1 (5 bases). Germline V CDR1 and CDR2: LGHDT, YNNKEL (reference sequence). The CDR3 totals 16 residues. V gave up 4 bases and J gave up 3 bases, with 13 bases separating them. CDR3 nucleotide sequence: TGTGCCAGCAGCCGTAGGGACGGCAACTATAATTCACCCCTCCACTTT. Translating gives CASSRRDGNYNSPLHF. The complete variable domain, with remaining parts taken from reference TRBV3-1 and TRBJ1-6, reads DTAVSQTPKYLVTQMGNDKSIKCEQNLGHDTMYWYKQDSKKFLKIMFSYNNKELIINETVPNRFSPKSPDKAHLNLHINSLELGDSAVYFCASSRRDGNYNSPLHFGNGTRLTVT.

The DNA for the CDR3 is TGTGCCAGCAGCTTAACTAGCGGGGGAACCTACAATGAGCAGTTCTTC. Translating gives CASSLTSGGTYNEQFF. V gene TRBV7-9 combines with J gene TRBJ2-1; 11 bases agree with TRBD2. CDR1 SEHNR and CDR2 FQNEAQ come from the germline V gene (reference sequence). CDR3 length equals 16 residues. Trimming removed 2 bases from V and 2 bases from J; junction bases left unmatched: 2.

V gene TRBV4-2 combines with J gene TRBJ1-6; 7 nucleotides line up with TRBD1. Per the germline V gene, CDR1 is LGHNA and CDR2 is YNFKEQ. The CDR3 sequence is 17 residues long. V lost 4 bases and J lost 6; bases outside the gene matches: 12. CDR3 protein: CASSRGQGDRGNSPLHF. CDR3 nucleotides: TGTGCCAGCAGCCGCGGCCAAGGGGACAGAGGTAATTCACCCCTCCACTTT.

This clonotype was observed a few times. The chain is built from TRBV4-1 and TRBJ2-7, with D perhaps matching TRBD1 (6 bases). Germline CDR1 MGHRA, CDR2 YSYEKL. The V and J ends lost 3 bases and 0 bases respectively, with 12 bases between them. This CDR3 region has 15 residues. CDR3 in DNA: TGCGCCAGCAGCCACCCCGGGACACCCTCCTACGAGCAGTACTTC. This sequence encodes CASSHPGTPSYEQYF.

The J gene is TRBJ1-2, the V gene TRBV7-2; the D gene is possibly TRBD1 (5 bases). From germline, CDR1 is SGHTA and CDR2 FQGNSA. This CDR3 region has 15 residues. The V gene lost 2 bases and the J gene lost 6 bases, with 16 bases spanning the gap. In DNA, the CDR3 is TGTGCCAGCAGCTTAACCGCATATGGGGCGCATGGCTACACCTTC. This encodes CASSLTAYGAHGYTF.

J is TRBJ1-4 and V is TRBV12-5; perhaps TRBD1 as D (6 bases). Trimming pared 3 bases from V and 7 bases from J, leaving 21 bases between. Germline CDR1 is LGHNT and CDR2 is FRNRAP. The CDR3 covers 17 residues. The CDR3 loop is CASGFFNYGGLLEKLFF. CDR3 coding DNA: TGTGCTAGTGGTTTCTTTAACTATGGGGGGCTTCTTGAAAAACTGTTTTTT.

This clonotype came up a few times. The V and J genes are TRBV5-1 and TRBJ2-3; 8 bases align to TRBD1. V lost 4 bases and J lost 3; bases outside the gene matches: 10. The CDR3 length is 16 residues. CDR1 and CDR2 (germline): SGHRS, YFSETQ. CDR3 residues: CASSLPWGQVTDTQYF. The CDR3 coding sequence is TGCGCCAGCAGCCTTCCCTGGGGACAGGTAACAGATACGCAGTATTTT.

As to this clonotype: One junction end does not reproduce the germline sequence, and a read error may be involved. The V call is TRBV12-3 or TRBV12-4, the J call TRBJ2-1; 11 positions match TRBD2. The length of the CDR3 is 16 residues. CDR3 DNA: TGTGCCAGCAGTTCTACCGGGACTAGCGGTTACAATGAGCGGTTCTTC. This codes for CASSSTGTSGYNERFF.

With respect to this clonotype: Relative to the germline gene, one junction end is altered; a read error may explain this. V is TRBV7-9 and J is TRBJ2-5; D is perhaps TRBD2 (5 bases). The CDR3 is made up of 16 amino acids. Looked up from germline, CDR1 is SEHNR and CDR2 is FQNEAQ (reference sequence). The DNA of the CDR3 is TGTGCCTGCAGCTTAAGGATGGAGGTGGGCGGAGAGACCCAGTACTTC. It yields the protein CACSLRMEVGGETQYF.

The chain has TRBV6-1 and TRBJ2-7, with 9 bases fitting TRBD1. The CDR3 has 15 residues. V gave up 7 bases and J gave up 0 bases; unmatched junction bases: 7. Germline V CDR1 and CDR2: MNHNS, SASEGT. As DNA, the CDR3 is TGTGCCAGCACTAGGGACAGGGACCGCTCCTACGAGCAGTACTTC. This sequence encodes CASTRDRDRSYEQYF.

The DNA for the CDR3 is TGCAGTGCTGAGATCGACAGAAACTATGGCTACACCTTC. It yields the protein CSAEIDRNYGYTF. The chain has TRBV20-1 and TRBJ1-2; D might be TRBD1 (5 bases). The CDR3 spans 13 residues. V was trimmed by 5 bases and J by 2 bases, leaving 12 bases between them. Germline CDR1 DFQATT, CDR2 SNEGSKA (reference sequence).

The chain recombines TRBV27 with TRBJ2-1; D is ambiguous. Trimming took 5 bases from V and 2 from J, leaving 7 bases between them. The CDR3 loop spans 13 amino acids. Per the germline V gene, CDR1 is MNHEY and CDR2 is SMNVEV (reference sequence). CDR3 sequence (DNA): TGTGCCAGCAGTCCCCGGGCCTACAATGAGCAGTTCTTC. Its translation: CASSPRAYNEQFF.

This clonotype showed up just a few times. The chain links TRBV9 to TRBJ2-1; D tentatively reads TRBD1 or TRBD2 (5 bases each). Germline V CDR1 and CDR2: SGDLS, YYNGEE. V lost 0 bases, J lost 6 bases, and 13 bases lay in between. The CDR3 consists of 15 residues. CDR3 sequence: CASSVGGATSNEQFF. In nucleotides, the CDR3 is TGTGCCAGCAGCGTAGGAGGGGCGACCAGCAATGAGCAGTTCTTC.

This clonotype was counted once. The chain carries TRBV7-2 and TRBJ2-7, with a possible D match to TRBD2 (5 bases). From germline, CDR1 is SGHTA and CDR2 FQGNSA. Deletions cut 4 bases from V and 7 bases from J, with 17 bases between. This CDR3 comprises 14 residues. This chain's CDR3 is CASSSIWTRREQYF. DNA for the CDR3: TGTGCCAGCAGCTCCATTTGGACTCGACGGGAGCAGTACTTC.

V is TRBV24-1 and J is TRBJ2-5, with 11 bases lining up with TRBD2. V trimming: 5 bases; J trimming: 0 bases; junction bases outside the gene matches: 10. The CDR3 extends over 18 amino acids. The germline V gene encodes CDR1 KGHDR and CDR2 SFDVKD. CDR3 amino acids: CATSAGTSGGDYQETQYF. In DNA, the CDR3 is TGTGCCACCAGTGCAGGGACTAGCGGAGGGGATTACCAAGAGACCCAGTACTTC.